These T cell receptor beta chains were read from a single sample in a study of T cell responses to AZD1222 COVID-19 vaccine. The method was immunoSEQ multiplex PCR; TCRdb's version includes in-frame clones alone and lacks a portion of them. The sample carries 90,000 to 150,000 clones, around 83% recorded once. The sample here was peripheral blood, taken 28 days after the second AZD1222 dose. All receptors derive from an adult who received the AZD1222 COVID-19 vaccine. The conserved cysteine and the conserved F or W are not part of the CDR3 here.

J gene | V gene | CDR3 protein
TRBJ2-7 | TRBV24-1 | ATSDALLGQY
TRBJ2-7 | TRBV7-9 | ASSTGGPLPYEQY
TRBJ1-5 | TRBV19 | ASSIDSSNQPQH
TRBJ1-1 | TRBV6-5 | ASMGGSGAF
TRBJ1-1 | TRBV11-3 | ASSPGPAGNTEAF
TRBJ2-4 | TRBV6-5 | ASSSSGALAKNIQY
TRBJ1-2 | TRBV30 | AWSVQSRVGGYT
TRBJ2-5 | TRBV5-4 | ASSTPGGGGETQY
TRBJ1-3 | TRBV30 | AWSVAGRNSGNTIY
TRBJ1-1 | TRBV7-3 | ASSSYKATEAF
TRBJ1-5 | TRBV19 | ASSIGTGLQPQH
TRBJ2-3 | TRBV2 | ASSETDTQY
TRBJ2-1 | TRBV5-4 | ASSTPITSGVFNEQF
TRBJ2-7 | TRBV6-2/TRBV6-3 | ASSGLNEQY
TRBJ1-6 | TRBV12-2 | ASRLAGDSNNSPLH
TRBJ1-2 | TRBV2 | ASRASGTANYGYT
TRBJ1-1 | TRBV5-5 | ASSLQVRNTEAF
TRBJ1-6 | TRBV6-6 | ASMHRQAPLH
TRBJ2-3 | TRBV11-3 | ASSLGGDTQY
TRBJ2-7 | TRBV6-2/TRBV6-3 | ASSTQDRAGEQY